Below, 16 T cell receptor beta chains from the same sample are listed, as sequenced in a study of T-cell memory formation after mild COVID-19. TCRdb itself ran the 5' RACE reads through MiXCR, one entry per CDR3 protein. The sample has approximately 44,000 distinct CDR3 sequences; roughly 8% are singletons. The specimen sequenced was PBMCs or a T cell subset sorted from them (not recorded which). These receptors all come from a man younger than 35 who had mild COVID-19 (a few samples of this study predate the infection). Cell type and time point are not known.

The rearrangement joins TRBV20-1 to TRBJ2-2; 9 bases align to TRBD2. The trim removed 3 bases at V and 5 bases at J, leaving 4 bases unmatched. Germline-derived CDR1 and CDR2 are DFQATT and SNEGSKA (reference sequence). This CDR3 comprises 14 residues. For the CDR3, the DNA is TGCAGTGCTAGGGCTAGCGGGGCGACCGGGGAGCTGTTTTTT. It yields the protein CSARASGATGELFF.

This clonotype has just a few counts. The chain has TRBV28 and TRBJ2-3; 10 bases map to TRBD2. Germline loops: CDR1 MDHEN, CDR2 SYDVKM. This CDR3 has 17 residues. V gave up 3 bases and J gave up 4 bases; unmatched junction bases: 10. The CDR3 nucleotides are TGTGCCAGCAGTTTTATTGCCCAGCGGGGGGGCTCAGATACGCAGTATTTT. Protein: CASSFIAQRGGSDTQYF. The full variable domain, rest sourced from reference TRBV28 and TRBJ2-3, is DVKVTQSSRYLVKRTGEKVFLECVQDMDHENMFWYRQDPGLGLRLIYFSYDVKMKEKGDIPEGYSVSREKKERFSLILESASTNQTSMYLCASSFIAQRGGSDTQYFGPGTRLTVL.

The J gene is TRBJ1-6, the V gene TRBV28; TRBD1 might be the D (6 bases). The V and J ends lost 4 bases and 8 bases respectively, with 21 bases between them. This CDR3 spans 17 amino acids. Germline assignment: CDR1 MDHEN and CDR2 SYDVKM. The DNA of the CDR3 is TGTGCCAGCAGTTCGATCACCGGGACATCCGGCGATTCACCCCTCCACTTT. Translating it yields CASSSITGTSGDSPLHF.

This clonotype was recorded a few times. The CDR3 sequence is CASSLAGGNLDEQYF. The DNA for the CDR3 is TGCGCCAGCAGCCTGGCAGGGGGCAATCTCGACGAGCAGTACTTC. J is TRBJ2-7 and V is TRBV5-1; 8 bases line up with TRBD1. CDR1 SGHRS and CDR2 YFSETQ come from the germline V gene. Trimming took 4 bases from V and 5 from J; bases not matched to a gene: 11. There are 15 residues in the CDR3.

The V and J genes are TRBV9 and TRBJ2-1; the match to TRBD2 covers 7 bases. Germline V gene data show CDR1 as SGDLS and CDR2 as YYNGEE. The junction had 2 bases not matched to a gene; V was cut back by 1 base and J by 4 bases. The CDR3 consists of 14 residues. The CDR3 spells CASSVSSGYNEQFF. In DNA, the CDR3 is TGTGCCAGCAGCGTAAGTAGCGGGTACAATGAGCAGTTCTTC.

The gene calls are TRBV7-9 and TRBJ2-1; D gene uncertain. The CDR3 spans 13 residues. Germline CDR1 SEHNR, CDR2 FQNEAQ (reference sequence). Trimming cost V 2 bases and J 3 bases, with 5 bases left between them. The CDR3 loop is CASSLNGYNEQFF. The CDR3 nucleotides are TGTGCCAGCAGCTTAAATGGCTACAATGAGCAGTTCTTC.

V and J are TRBV11-3 and TRBJ2-3; a possible D gene is TRBD2 (6 bases). Germline V gene data show CDR1 as SGHNT and CDR2 as YENEEA. V lost 5 bases, J lost 6 bases, and 18 bases lay in between. The CDR3 extends over 15 amino acids. Written as DNA, the CDR3 is TGTGCCAGCAGCCCGGGACTCCGGGGAGAGGATACGCAGTATTTT. Translated: CASSPGLRGEDTQYF.

Only a few counts were recorded for this clonotype. J is TRBJ2-2 and V is TRBV20-1, with D maybe TRBD2 (5 bases). V lost 6 bases and J 1 base, leaving 15 bases between the germline ends. The germline V gene encodes CDR1 DFQATT and CDR2 SNEGSKA (reference sequence). This CDR3 has 15 residues. In DNA form, the CDR3 reads TGCAGTGCCCCTGAACCGGGGAGGAACACCGGGGAGCTGTTTTTT. The encoded protein is CSAPEPGRNTGELFF.

This clonotype was found many times. The genes are TRBV7-3 and TRBJ1-1, with D unclear. The CDR3 is 12 residues long. The V and J ends lost 2 bases and 7 bases respectively, with 8 bases between them. Germline V gene lookup returns CDR1 SGHTA and CDR2 FQGTGA. The CDR3 nucleotides are TGTGCCAGCAGCTTAGAAGCGGGTGAAGCTTTCTTT. Translating gives CASSLEAGEAFF. Based on the CDR3 plus reference TRBV7-3 and TRBJ1-1, the full variable domain is GAGVSQTPSNKVTEKGKYVELRCDPISGHTALYWYRQSLGQGPEFLIYFQGTGAADDSGLPNDRFFAVRPEGSVSTLKIQRTERGDSAVYLCASSLEAGEAFFGQGTRLTVV.

This clonotype occurred many times. J is TRBJ2-7 and V is TRBV10-2; the D is unclear. The V gene lost 2 bases and the J gene lost 4 bases, with 3 bases spanning the gap. Per germline, CDR1 WSHSY and CDR2 SAAADI. The CDR3 sequence is 11 residues long. CDR3 nucleotides: TGCGCCAGCAGTGAGGGTTACGAGCAGTACTTC. It is translated as CASSEGYEQYF.

This clonotype has ten or more counts. The V call is TRBV4-1, the J call TRBJ2-2; 7 bases agree with TRBD1. CDR1 and CDR2 from the germline V gene are MGHRA and YSYEKL. The CDR3 consists of 16 residues. V lost 7 bases, J lost 1 base, and 9 bases stayed unmatched. The DNA for the CDR3 is TGCGCCAGCAAGCGCCGACAGGGTGGGAACACCGGGGAGCTGTTTTTT. Amino acid sequence: CASKRRQGGNTGELFF.

This clonotype was picked up a small number of times. The rearrangement uses TRBV5-4 and TRBJ1-2; D remains ambiguous. The CDR3 contains 15 residues. Per the germline V gene, CDR1 is SGHNT and CDR2 is YYREEE (reference sequence). V was pared by 1 base and J by 3 bases, with 13 bases between. CDR3 DNA: TGTGCCAGCAGCTTGCAATGGGAGGTCGACTATGGCTACACCTTC. Translating it yields CASSLQWEVDYGYTF.

This clonotype occurred many times. The V gene is TRBV5-1, the J gene TRBJ2-1; D is possibly TRBD2 (6 bases). Germline CDR1 and CDR2: SGHRS and YFSETQ. V gave up 0 bases and J gave up 2 bases, with 9 bases separating them. The CDR3 is made up of 15 amino acids. The CDR3 nucleotides are TGCGCCAGCAGCTTGGACGGGGGACCCTACAATGAGCAGTTCTTC. This translates into CASSLDGGPYNEQFF.

The chain uses TRBV6-2 or TRBV6-3 and TRBJ2-2; D may be TRBD1 or TRBD2 (5 bases each). The CDR3 runs to 13 residues. The ends were cut back, 8 bases at V and 5 bases at J, with 12 bases in the middle. Germline lookup yields CDR1 MNHEY and CDR2 SVGEGT. The CDR3 loop is CASGGFETGELFF. The CDR3 DNA follows: TGTGCCAGCGGGGGATTCGAAACCGGGGAGCTGTTTTTT.

The table lists this clonotype with many counts. The V gene is TRBV7-8, the J gene TRBJ1-1, with a possible D match to TRBD1 (5 bases). With 3 bases removed from V and 1 base from J, the gap between germline ends came to 9 bases. The CDR3 loop spans 14 amino acids. Germline V gives CDR1 SGHVS, CDR2 FQNEAQ. CDR3 residues: CASSFRDGNTEAFF. The CDR3 DNA sequence: TGTGCCAGCAGCTTTAGGGACGGGAACACTGAAGCTTTCTTT.

The chain carries TRBV7-2 and TRBJ1-1; 7 bases align to TRBD1. The junction had 6 bases not matched to a gene; V was cut back by 4 bases and J by 1 base. CDR1 is SGHTA and CDR2 is FQGNSA in the germline V gene. There are 15 residues in the CDR3. For the CDR3, the DNA is TGTGCCAGCAGCTCATTAAGACAGGGGAACACTGAAGCTTTCTTT. It yields the protein CASSSLRQGNTEAFF.